This T cell receptor beta chain was captured by sequencing in a study of blood T cell repertoires in COVID-19. Sequencing used immunoSEQ multiplex PCR; TCRdb keeps in-frame clones, though not all of them. The sample lists 150,000 to 200,000 clones, approximately 81% seen once, with about 8% in the top ten. Germline lookup yields CDR1 KGHSH and CDR2 LQKENI. There are 13 residues in the CDR3. The germline V and J ends were trimmed by 0 bases and 5 bases, with 7 bases remaining between them. Sequencing was performed on PBMCs or T cells enriched from blood (not recorded which). The rearrangement links TRBV18 to TRBJ2-5; possibly TRBD2 for D (6 bases). The sequence came from a woman aged 50 to 60 who had recovered from COVID-19. Here the CDR3 reads CASSPPGRETQYF. The CDR3 region has the DNA TGTGCCAGCTCACCACCGGGGAGGGAGACCCAGTACTTC.